Sequencing of this TCR beta chain was carried out in a study of PD-L1 blockade in urothelial cancer. Per germline, CDR1 SGHRS and CDR2 YFSETQ. The V end lost 4 bases, the J end lost 2 bases, and 19 bases lay between the germline ends. This CDR3 spans 16 amino acids. Time point: pretreatment peripheral blood. Some clones are missing from TCRdb's copy, which holds only in-frame ones; the method was immunoSEQ multiplex PCR. The sample has 70,000 to 95,000 clones, 65% to 85% seen once. The TCR originated in a man aged 55 to 70 with urothelial cancer. Here the sequenced sample was PBMCs, taken around atezolizumab (anti-PD-L1) treatment. This chain links TRBV5-1 with TRBJ2-7; possibly TRBD1 for D (6 bases). The CDR3 here is CASSLEGTLRTYEQYF. Here the CDR3 DNA reads TGCGCCAGCAGCCTAGAAGGGACACTACGAACCTACGAGCAGTACTTC.